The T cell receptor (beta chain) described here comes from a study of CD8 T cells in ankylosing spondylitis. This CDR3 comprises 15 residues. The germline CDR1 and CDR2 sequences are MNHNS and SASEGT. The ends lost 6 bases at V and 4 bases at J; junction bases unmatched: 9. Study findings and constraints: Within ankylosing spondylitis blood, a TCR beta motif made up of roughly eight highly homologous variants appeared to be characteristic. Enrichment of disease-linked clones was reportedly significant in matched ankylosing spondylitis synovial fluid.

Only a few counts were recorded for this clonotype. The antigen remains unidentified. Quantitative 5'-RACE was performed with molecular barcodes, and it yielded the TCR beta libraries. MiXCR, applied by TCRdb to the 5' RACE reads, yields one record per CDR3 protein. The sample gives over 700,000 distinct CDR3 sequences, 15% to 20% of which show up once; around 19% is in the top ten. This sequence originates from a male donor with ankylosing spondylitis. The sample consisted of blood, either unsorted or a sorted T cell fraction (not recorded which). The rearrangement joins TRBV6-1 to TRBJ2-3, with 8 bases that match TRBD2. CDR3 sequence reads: CASRPPGLVSDTQYF. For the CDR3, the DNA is TGTGCCAGCAGGCCCCCGGGACTAGTGTCAGATACGCAGTATTTT.